These 26 T cell receptor beta chains were all obtained from the same sample, sequenced in a study of blood T cells in healthy people across ages. A J-beta primer mix and a sample-barcoded 5' primer were used in a second PCR of roughly 7 to 12 cycles. TCRdb used MiXCR to reprocess the 5' RACE reads, holding one entry per CDR3 protein. This table holds 1,800,000 or so distinct CDR3 sequences, about 39% found once. What was sequenced was blood. The source is a human donor in good health.

This clonotype was observed a few times. The V gene is TRBV5-1, the J gene TRBJ2-7; 10 nucleotides match TRBD2. V gave up 0 bases and J gave up 5 bases; unmatched junction bases: 5. Germline loops: CDR1 SGHRS, CDR2 YFSETQ. This CDR3 comprises 15 residues. In DNA form, the CDR3 reads TGCGCCAGCAGCTTGGGTCCTAGCGGGGGAGACGAGCAGTACTTC. Translation gives CASSLGPSGGDEQYF.

The chain joins TRBV4-2 to TRBJ2-4; D is uncertain. The CDR3 extends over 19 amino acids. Per germline, CDR1 LGHNA and CDR2 YNFKEQ. Trimming took 1 base from V and 0 from J, leaving 19 bases between them. The CDR3 coding sequence is TGTGCCAGCAGCCAAGTGTCCAATACTTTCCCGATAGCCAAAAACATTCAGTACTTC. Its protein product is CASSQVSNTFPIAKNIQYF.

CDR3 DNA sequence: TGTGCCAGCAGCGTTCAGCGGGGTGAGCAGTTCTTC. Its protein is CASSVQRGEQFF. The chain has TRBV7-3 and TRBJ2-1, with 7 bases identical to TRBD2. Trimming removed 5 bases from V and 9 bases from J; junction bases left unmatched: 4. Germline loops: CDR1 SGHTA, CDR2 FQGTGA. The CDR3 sequence is 12 residues long. The full variable domain, rest sourced from reference TRBV7-3 and TRBJ2-1, is GAGVSQTPSNKVTEKGKYVELRCDPISGHTALYWYRQSLGQGPEFLIYFQGTGAADDSGLPNDRFFAVRPEGSVSTLKIQRTERGDSAVYLCASSVQRGEQFFGPGTRLTVL.

The V call is TRBV10-3, the J call TRBJ1-2; D uncertain. This CDR3 region has 14 residues. Germline V gene lookup returns CDR1 ENHRY and CDR2 SYGVKD. V shed 0 bases and J shed 4 bases, with 9 bases lying between them. In DNA form, the CDR3 reads TGTGCCATCAGTGAGTCAATCGGGCCCTATGGCTACACCTTC. Protein: CAISESIGPYGYTF.

The chain employs TRBV6-5 and TRBJ2-5, with D perhaps matching TRBD1 (6 bases). CDR3 length: 14 residues. The V gene lost 5 bases and the J gene lost 5 bases, with 15 bases spanning the gap. CDR1 and CDR2 from the germline V gene are MNHEY and SVGAGI. The CDR3 sequence: CASSTQQGGETQYF. CDR3 DNA sequence: TGTGCCAGCAGTACCCAACAGGGTGGGGAGACCCAGTACTTC.

The rearrangement uses TRBV10-3 and TRBJ2-5; the D gene is possibly TRBD2 (7 bases). Trimming took off 11 bases at V and 5 bases at J, with 18 bases between the two ends. There are 13 residues in the CDR3. The germline CDR1 and CDR2 sequences are ENHRY and SYGVKD. The CDR3 DNA reads TGTGCCTCCAGGGCGGGGGCAGATGAGACCCAGTACTTC. It codes for CASRAGADETQYF.

This clonotype was detected a few times. The chain links TRBV27 to TRBJ2-5; TRBD1 matches at 12 bases. V dropped 5 bases and J dropped 4; count of bases not matched to a gene: 5. The CDR3 runs 15 residues. Germline-derived CDR1 and CDR2 are MNHEY and SMNVEV (reference sequence). The CDR3 nucleotides read TGTGCCAGCAGTGGCGGGACAGGGGGCGTAGAGACCCAGTACTTC. It is translated as CASSGGTGGVETQYF.

This clonotype turned up a few times. The chain is built from TRBV9 and TRBJ2-7; D possibly corresponds to TRBD2 (6 bases). This CDR3 spans 14 amino acids. V lost 4 bases, J lost 3 bases, and 14 bases lay in between. Looked up from germline, CDR1 is SGDLS and CDR2 is YYNGEE. The CDR3: CASSPRDFDYEQYF. Here the CDR3 DNA reads TGTGCCAGCAGCCCCCGGGACTTCGACTACGAGCAGTACTTC.

The CDR3 DNA is TGCGCCAGCAGCTGGAGGGACAGCCATGGCTACACCTTC. Translation gives CASSWRDSHGYTF. The rearrangement links TRBV5-1 to TRBJ1-2, with TRBD1 matching over 7 bases. Germline-derived CDR1 and CDR2 are SGHRS and YFSETQ. CDR3 length: 13 amino acids. The ends lost 3 bases at V and 6 bases at J; junction bases unmatched: 5.

This clonotype was detected only a few times. The chain joins TRBV9 to TRBJ2-7, with D maybe TRBD1 (6 bases). Near its end, the DNA agrees better with TRBJ2-5, so the J call may be wrong. The CDR3 loop spans 13 amino acids. Germline CDR1 is SGDLS and CDR2 is YYNGEE. The DNA of the CDR3 is TGTGCCAGCAGCGTAACAGGGCAAGAGACCCAGTACTTC. This translates into CASSVTGQETQYF.

This clonotype was counted only a few times. The chain uses TRBV4-1 and TRBJ2-4; D might be TRBD1 (5 bases). The CDR3 extends over 17 amino acids. The ends were cut back, 2 bases at V and 0 bases at J, with 14 bases in the middle. The germline gives CDR1 MGHRA, CDR2 YSYEKL. Here the CDR3 reads CASSQPTRTPAKNIQYF. The CDR3 nucleotides are TGCGCCAGCAGCCAACCCACAAGGACACCAGCCAAAAACATTCAGTACTTC.

CDR3 nucleotide sequence: TGCGCCAGCAGCTTGGCCCGGGCTAGCACAGATACGCAGTATTTT. Protein: CASSLARASTDTQYF. The chain links TRBV5-1 to TRBJ2-3; D is undetermined. Trimming left V 0 bases short and J 0 bases short, with 8 bases between. The length of the CDR3 is 15 residues. Looked up from germline, CDR1 is SGHRS and CDR2 is YFSETQ.

The chain is built from TRBV9 and TRBJ2-5; D possibly corresponds to TRBD2 (6 bases). The V end was cut by 0 bases, the J end by 1 base, with 10 bases between. CDR1 SGDLS and CDR2 YYNGEE come from the germline V gene. The CDR3 loop spans 15 amino acids. CDR3 amino acids: CASSVDAGSQETQYF. CDR3 nucleotides: TGTGCCAGCAGCGTAGATGCGGGGAGCCAAGAGACCCAGTACTTC. Full variable domain (rest looked up from reference TRBV9 and TRBJ2-5): DSGVTQTPKHLITATGQRVTLRCSPRSGDLSVYWYQQSLDQGLQFLIQYYNGEERAKGNILERFSAQQFPDLHSELNLSSLELGDSALYFCASSVDAGSQETQYFGPGTRLLVL.

The chain combines TRBV20-1 with TRBJ2-1; a possible D gene is TRBD1 (7 bases). Deletions cut 0 bases from V and 6 bases from J, with 15 bases between. This CDR3 has 15 residues. Germline V lookup: CDR1 DFQATT, CDR2 SNEGSKA (reference sequence). The CDR3 here is CSARDWRGRGNEQFF. As DNA, the CDR3 is TGCAGTGCTAGAGATTGGAGGGGGCGAGGCAATGAGCAGTTCTTC.

On this clonotype: One junction end disagrees with the germline gene, perhaps due to a read error. The chain links TRBV6-1 to TRBJ2-7, with D perhaps being TRBD1 or TRBD2 (5 bases each). There are 14 residues in the CDR3. CDR1 and CDR2 (germline): MNHNS, SASEGT. The CDR3 protein is CASREGPGPYEQYF. In DNA form, the CDR3 reads TGTGCCAGCAGGGAAGGTCCGGGACCCTACGAGCAGTACTTC.

The V call is TRBV7-9, the J call TRBJ2-1, with 7 bases identical to TRBD1. J was trimmed by 0 bases and V by 5 bases; bases with no gene match: 7. The CDR3 totals 16 residues. CDR1 and CDR2 (germline): SEHNR, FQNEAQ (reference sequence). CDR3 sequence (DNA): TGTGCCAGCAGCCCTCAGACAGGGAACTCCTACAATGAGCAGTTCTTC. Its protein is CASSPQTGNSYNEQFF. Using reference TRBV7-9 and TRBJ2-1 for the parts outside the CDR3, the full variable domain is DTGVSQNPRHKITKRGQNVTFRCDPISEHNRLYWYRQTLGQGPEFLTYFQNEAQLEKSRLLSDRFSAERPKGSFSTLEIQRTEQGDSAMYLCASSPQTGNSYNEQFFGPGTRLTVL.

The chain links TRBV5-1 to TRBJ1-2; D gene unclear. This CDR3 has 15 residues. Germline V gives CDR1 SGHRS, CDR2 YFSETQ. Trimming pared 1 base from V and 2 bases from J, leaving 12 bases between. The CDR3: CASSLQPGLNYGYTF. In nucleotides, the CDR3 is TGCGCCAGCAGCTTGCAACCAGGTCTCAACTATGGCTACACCTTC.

The V gene is TRBV7-2, the J gene TRBJ2-1, with a tentative D call TRBD2 (6 bases). This CDR3 is 15 amino acids long. Germline V lookup: CDR1 SGHTA, CDR2 FQGNSA. The V and J ends lost 1 base and 8 bases respectively, with 15 bases between them. CDR3 amino acids: CASSLGSRGFDEQFF. In nucleotides, the CDR3 is TGTGCCAGCAGCTTAGGTAGCCGGGGGTTCGATGAGCAGTTCTTC.

CDR3 DNA: TGTGCCAGCAGCTTAAACGAGGCCAGGGGTGGGCAAGAGACCCAGTACTTC. As protein: CASSLNEARGGQETQYF. The gene calls are TRBV7-7 and TRBJ2-5; the D gene is possibly TRBD1 (6 bases). The ends were cut back, 2 bases at V and 2 bases at J, with 18 bases in the middle. Per the germline V gene, CDR1 is SSHAT and CDR2 is FNYEAQ (reference sequence). CDR3 length: 17 amino acids.

The rearrangement links TRBV7-8 to TRBJ1-5, with D possibly TRBD1 on 5 matching bases. The CDR3 runs 15 residues. Germline-derived CDR1 and CDR2 are SGHVS and FQNEAQ. V was cut by 3 bases and J by 4 bases, with 13 bases left in between. This CDR3 is CASSLWDGLNQPQHF. DNA of the CDR3: TGTGCCAGCAGCTTGTGGGACGGACTTAATCAGCCCCAGCATTTT.

The V and J genes are TRBV4-2 and TRBJ2-3; 9 nucleotides line up with TRBD1. After removal of 0 bases from V and 0 bases from J, the junction contained 7 bases not matched to a gene. The CDR3 totals 18 residues. CDR1 and CDR2 (germline): LGHNA, YNFKEQ. The CDR3 sequence: CASSQDQATGGSTDTQYF. CDR3 DNA sequence: TGTGCCAGCAGCCAAGATCAAGCTACAGGGGGCAGCACAGATACGCAGTATTTT.

In this sample, this clonotype turned up a few times. The genes are TRBV5-1 and TRBJ2-5; tentative D call: TRBD1 (6 bases). Germline V CDR1 and CDR2: SGHRS, YFSETQ. Trimming stripped 2 bases from V and 1 base from J, with 9 bases between. The CDR3 covers 14 residues. CDR3 DNA sequence: TGCGCCAGCAGCTTCCGGGACACCCAAGAGACCCAGTACTTC. Protein sequence: CASSFRDTQETQYF.

V is TRBV20-1 and J is TRBJ1-2; D ambiguous. The CDR3 is 14 amino acids. Germline CDR1 DFQATT, CDR2 SNEGSKA (reference sequence). Trimming shortened V by 1 base and J by 2 bases, and 11 bases separated the two germline ends. CDR3 bases: TGCAGTGCTAGAGGCGACGATGCAAACTATGGCTACACCTTC. It is translated as CSARGDDANYGYTF.

The chain employs TRBV20-1 and TRBJ2-3; D unclear. The length of the CDR3 is 13 residues. Germline CDR1 DFQATT, CDR2 SNEGSKA (reference sequence). Between the trimmed V and J ends, which lost 6 bases and 3 bases, there was a span of 13 bases. This chain's CDR3 is CSAIKRLTDTQYF. The CDR3 nucleotides read TGCAGTGCCATAAAAAGGTTAACAGATACGCAGTATTTT.

There are a few counts of this clonotype. V is TRBV6-5 and J is TRBJ2-7; D uncertain. This CDR3 comprises 14 residues. V was cut by 2 bases and J by 1 base, with 9 bases left in between. Germline CDR1 MNHEY, CDR2 SVGAGI. The CDR3 coding sequence is TGTGCCAGCAGTTACGTGGGTGATTCCTACGAGCAGTACTTC. This sequence encodes CASSYVGDSYEQYF.

The rearrangement links TRBV7-2 to TRBJ2-1; TRBD2 matches at 13 bases. V trimming: 3 bases; J trimming: 8 bases; junction bases outside the gene matches: 4. The CDR3 is 15 residues long. Germline CDR1 and CDR2: SGHTA and FQGNSA. The CDR3 DNA follows: TGTGCCAGCAGCTTGACTAGCGGGGGGTACGATGAGCAGTTCTTC. Amino acid sequence: CASSLTSGGYDEQFF.